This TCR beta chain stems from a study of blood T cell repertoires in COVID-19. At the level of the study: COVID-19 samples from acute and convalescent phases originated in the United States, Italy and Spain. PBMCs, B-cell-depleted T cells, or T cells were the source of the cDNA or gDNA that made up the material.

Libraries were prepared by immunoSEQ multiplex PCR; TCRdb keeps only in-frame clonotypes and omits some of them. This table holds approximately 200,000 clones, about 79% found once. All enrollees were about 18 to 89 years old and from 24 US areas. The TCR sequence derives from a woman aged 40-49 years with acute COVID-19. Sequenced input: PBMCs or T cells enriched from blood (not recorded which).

In DNA form, the CDR3 reads TGTGCCAGCAGCTACCCGGGGGACAGCTATGGCTACACCTTC. Its protein is CASSYPGDSYGYTF. V and J are TRBV5-6 and TRBJ1-2; 7 bases align to TRBD1. V lost 3 bases, J lost 4 bases, and 6 bases stayed unmatched. Germline-derived CDR1 and CDR2 are SGHDT and YYEEEE. The CDR3 totals 14 residues.